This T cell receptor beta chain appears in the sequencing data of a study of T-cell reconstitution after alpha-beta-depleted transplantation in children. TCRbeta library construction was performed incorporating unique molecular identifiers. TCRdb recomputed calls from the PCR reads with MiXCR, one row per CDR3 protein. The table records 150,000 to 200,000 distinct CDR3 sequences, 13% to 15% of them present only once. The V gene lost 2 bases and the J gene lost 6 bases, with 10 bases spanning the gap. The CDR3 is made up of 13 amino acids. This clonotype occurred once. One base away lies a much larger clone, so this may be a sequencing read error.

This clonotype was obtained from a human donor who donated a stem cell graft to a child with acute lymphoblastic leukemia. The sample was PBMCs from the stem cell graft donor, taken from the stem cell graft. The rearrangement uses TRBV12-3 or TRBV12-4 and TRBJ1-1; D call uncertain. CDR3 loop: CASSLRISAEAFF. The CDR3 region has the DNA TGTGCCAGCAGTTTACGGATCAGCGCTGAAGCTTTCTTT.